The subject of this entry is one T cell receptor (beta chain). Authors' processing steps: How many nucleated cells were present was estimated from reference gene primer amplification. Clones were sequenced by immunoSEQ multiplex PCR, and TCRdb holds only the in-frame ones, with some missing. V and J calls and clone size are copied from that table; D and trimming were computed from the DNA. The sample carries hundreds of thousands of clones, 86% recorded once. The CDR3 extends over 14 amino acids. CDR1 SGDLS and CDR2 YYNGEE come from the germline V gene. Trimming removed 0 bases from V and 3 bases from J, with 7 bases in between. This sample was taken from a study of blood T cell repertoires in COVID-19. Study-level background: Acute and convalescent COVID-19 specimens originated in the United States, Italy and Spain.

The V gene is TRBV9, the J gene TRBJ1-5; no reliable D call. The TCR was taken from a man aged 30 to 45 who had recovered from COVID-19. The sequenced sample was PBMCs or T cells enriched from blood (not recorded which). CDR3 region: CASSVGQVNQPQHF. Written as DNA, the CDR3 is TGTGCCAGCAGCGTAGGGCAAGTCAATCAGCCCCAGCATTTT.